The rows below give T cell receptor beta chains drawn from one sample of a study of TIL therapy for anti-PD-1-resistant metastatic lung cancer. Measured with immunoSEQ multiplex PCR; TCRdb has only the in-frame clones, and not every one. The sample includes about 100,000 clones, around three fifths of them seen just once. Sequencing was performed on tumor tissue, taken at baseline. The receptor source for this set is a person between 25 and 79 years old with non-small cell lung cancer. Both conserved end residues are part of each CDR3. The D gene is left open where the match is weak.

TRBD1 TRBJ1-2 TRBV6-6 CASSQQGAGGYTF
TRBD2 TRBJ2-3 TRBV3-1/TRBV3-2 CASSQGVLADTQYF
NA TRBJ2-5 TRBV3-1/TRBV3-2 CASSQRAGSVTQYF
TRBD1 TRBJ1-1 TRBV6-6 CASRMDRGPTFF
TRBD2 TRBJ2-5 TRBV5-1 CASSLRGSGREETQYF
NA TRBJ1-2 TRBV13 CASSSLDRNLNFGGFHGYTF
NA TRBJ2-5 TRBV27 CASSFRQETQYF
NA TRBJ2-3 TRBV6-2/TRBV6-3 CASSTTTVSNTDTQYF
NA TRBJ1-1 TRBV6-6 CASSSRGAITEAFF
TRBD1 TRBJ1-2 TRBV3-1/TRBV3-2 CASSQDFLGTGPANYGYTF
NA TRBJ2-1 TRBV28 CASSLGSVNEQFF
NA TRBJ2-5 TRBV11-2 CASSRQGPSQEGQYF
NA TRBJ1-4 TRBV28 CASSDTTNEKLFF
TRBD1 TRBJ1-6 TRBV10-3 CAISPGQGFYNSPLHF
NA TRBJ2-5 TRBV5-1 CASSLAGWGSQETQYF
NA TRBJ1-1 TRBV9 CASSVAGGATAFF
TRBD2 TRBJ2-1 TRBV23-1 CASSQGLEAGGGYNEQFF
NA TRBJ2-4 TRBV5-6 CASSLGGALAKNIQYF
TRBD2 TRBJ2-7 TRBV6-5 CASAMISGPYEQYF
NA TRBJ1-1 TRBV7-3 CASSAQENTEAFF
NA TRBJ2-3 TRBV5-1 CASSLGRETDTQYF
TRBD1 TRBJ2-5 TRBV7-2 CASSLGQAQETQYF
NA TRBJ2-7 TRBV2 CASSENEQYF
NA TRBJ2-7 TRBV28 CASGAIYEQYF
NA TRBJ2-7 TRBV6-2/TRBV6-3 CASSYSRREQYF
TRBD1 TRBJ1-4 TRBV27 CASSPDRGMREKLFF
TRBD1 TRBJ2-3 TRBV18 CASSRPGQSDTQYF
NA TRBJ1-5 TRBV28 CASSSFSNQPQHF
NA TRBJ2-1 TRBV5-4 CASSLAASSYNEQFF
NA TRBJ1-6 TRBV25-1 CASSEAAGIPNSPLHF
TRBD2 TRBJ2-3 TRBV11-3 CASSLRAGGLADTQYF
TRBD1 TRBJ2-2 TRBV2 CASTEEGQVAGELFF
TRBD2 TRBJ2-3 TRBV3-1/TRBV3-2 CASSQDPGRTADTQYF
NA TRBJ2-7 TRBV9 CASSVVPEPYEQYF
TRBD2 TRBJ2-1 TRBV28 CASSPPRGKQFF
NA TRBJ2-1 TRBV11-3 CASSYRRGSYNEQFF
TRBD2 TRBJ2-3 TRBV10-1 CASSFGTSGSEDTQYF
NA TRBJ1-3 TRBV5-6 CASSLGGNTKYF
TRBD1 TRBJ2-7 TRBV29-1 CSVRDRAYEQYF
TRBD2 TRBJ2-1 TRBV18 CASSRGGASYNEQFF
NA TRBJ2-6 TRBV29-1 CSVASGANVLTF
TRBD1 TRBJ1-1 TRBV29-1 CSAKAGTGNTEAFF
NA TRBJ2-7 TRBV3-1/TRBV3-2 CASSQVNRGPAEQYF
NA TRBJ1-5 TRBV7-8 CASSFSGGNQPQHF
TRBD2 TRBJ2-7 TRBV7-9 CASSWAGVEQYF